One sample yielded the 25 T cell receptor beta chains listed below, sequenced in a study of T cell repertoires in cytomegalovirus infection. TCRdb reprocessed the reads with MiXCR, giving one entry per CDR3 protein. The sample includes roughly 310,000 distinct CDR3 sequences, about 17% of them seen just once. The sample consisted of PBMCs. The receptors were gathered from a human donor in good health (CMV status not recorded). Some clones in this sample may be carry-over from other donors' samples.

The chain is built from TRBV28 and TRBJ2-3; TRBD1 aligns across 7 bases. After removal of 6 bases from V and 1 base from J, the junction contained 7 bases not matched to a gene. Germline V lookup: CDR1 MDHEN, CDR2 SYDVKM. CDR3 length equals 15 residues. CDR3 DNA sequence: TGTGCCAGCAGACAAGGGGGCGCGGGCACAGATACGCAGTATTTT. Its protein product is CASRQGGAGTDTQYF.

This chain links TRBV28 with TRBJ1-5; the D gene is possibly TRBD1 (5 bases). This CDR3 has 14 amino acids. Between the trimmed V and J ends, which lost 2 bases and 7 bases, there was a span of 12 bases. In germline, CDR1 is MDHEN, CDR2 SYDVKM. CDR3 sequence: CASSLRTGRQPQHF. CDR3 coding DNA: TGTGCCAGCAGTTTACGTACAGGTCGACAGCCCCAGCATTTT.

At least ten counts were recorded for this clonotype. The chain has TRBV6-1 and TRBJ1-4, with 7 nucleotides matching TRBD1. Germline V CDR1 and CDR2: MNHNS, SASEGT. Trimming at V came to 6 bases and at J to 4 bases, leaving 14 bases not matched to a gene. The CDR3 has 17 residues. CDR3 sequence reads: CASRVGLVGTVNEKLFF. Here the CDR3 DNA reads TGTGCCAGCAGGGTGGGTTTGGTCGGGACAGTTAATGAAAAACTGTTTTTT.

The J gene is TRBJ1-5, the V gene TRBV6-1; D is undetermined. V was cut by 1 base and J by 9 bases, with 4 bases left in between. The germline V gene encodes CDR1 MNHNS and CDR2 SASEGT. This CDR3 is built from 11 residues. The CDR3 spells CASSEGGPQHF. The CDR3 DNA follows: TGTGCCAGCAGTGAAGGGGGGCCCCAGCATTTT.

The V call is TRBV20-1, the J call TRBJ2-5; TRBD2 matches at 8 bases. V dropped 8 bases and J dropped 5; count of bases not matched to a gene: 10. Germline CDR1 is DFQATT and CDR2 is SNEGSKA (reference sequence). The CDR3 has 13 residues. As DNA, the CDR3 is TGCAGTTCGTCAGCGGGGGCCCGGGAGACCCAGTACTTC. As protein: CSSSAGARETQYF.

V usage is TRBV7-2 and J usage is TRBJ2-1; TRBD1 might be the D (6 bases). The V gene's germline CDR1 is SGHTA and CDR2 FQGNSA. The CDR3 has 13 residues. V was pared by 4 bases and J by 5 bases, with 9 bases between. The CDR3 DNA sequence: TGTGCCAGCAGCTCTGGACAGCACAATGAGCAGTTCTTC. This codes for CASSSGQHNEQFF.

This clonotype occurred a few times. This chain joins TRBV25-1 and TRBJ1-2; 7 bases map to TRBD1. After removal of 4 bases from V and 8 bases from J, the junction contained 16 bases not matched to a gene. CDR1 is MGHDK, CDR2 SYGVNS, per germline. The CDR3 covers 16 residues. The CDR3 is CASSVLGQAEFGGYTF. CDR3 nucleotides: TGTGCCAGCAGTGTTCTCGGACAGGCGGAATTCGGAGGCTACACCTTC.

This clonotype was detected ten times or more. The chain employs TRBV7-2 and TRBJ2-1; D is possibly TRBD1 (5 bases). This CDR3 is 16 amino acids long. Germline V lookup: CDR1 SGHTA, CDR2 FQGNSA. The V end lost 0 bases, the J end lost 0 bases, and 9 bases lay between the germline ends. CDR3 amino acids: CASSLAPGNSYNEQFF. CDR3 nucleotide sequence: TGTGCCAGCAGCTTAGCACCAGGGAACTCCTACAATGAGCAGTTCTTC.

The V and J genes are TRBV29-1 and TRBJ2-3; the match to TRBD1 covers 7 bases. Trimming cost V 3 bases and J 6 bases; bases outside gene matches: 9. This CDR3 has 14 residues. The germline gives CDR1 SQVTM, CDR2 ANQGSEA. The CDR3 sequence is CSVERDRARDTQYF. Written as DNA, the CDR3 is TGCAGCGTTGAGCGCGACAGGGCGAGGGATACGCAGTATTTT.

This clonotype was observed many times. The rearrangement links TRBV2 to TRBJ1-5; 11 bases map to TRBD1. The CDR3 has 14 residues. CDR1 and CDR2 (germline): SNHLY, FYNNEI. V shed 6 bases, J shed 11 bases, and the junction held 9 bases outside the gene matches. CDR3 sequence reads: CASRGDRGTGAQHF. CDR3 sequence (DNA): TGTGCCAGCAGGGGGGACAGGGGGACCGGGGCCCAGCATTTT.

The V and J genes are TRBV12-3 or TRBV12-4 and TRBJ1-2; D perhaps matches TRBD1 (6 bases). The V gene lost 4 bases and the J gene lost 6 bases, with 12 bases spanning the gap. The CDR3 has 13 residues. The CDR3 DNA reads TGTGCCAGCAGTTGGGGGGGGCGTGATGGCTACACCTTC. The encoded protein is CASSWGGRDGYTF.

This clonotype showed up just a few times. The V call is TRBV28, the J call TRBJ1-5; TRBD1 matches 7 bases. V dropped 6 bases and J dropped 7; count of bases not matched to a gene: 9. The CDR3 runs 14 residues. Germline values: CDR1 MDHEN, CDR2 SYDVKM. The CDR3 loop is CASSRGQDWQPQHF. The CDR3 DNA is TGTGCCAGCAGCCGAGGACAGGATTGGCAGCCCCAGCATTTT. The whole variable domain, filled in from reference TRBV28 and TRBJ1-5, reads DVKVTQSSRYLVKRTGEKVFLECVQDMDHENMFWYRQDPGLGLRLIYFSYDVKMKEKGDIPEGYSVSREKKERFSLILESASTNQTSMYLCASSRGQDWQPQHFGDGTRLSIL.

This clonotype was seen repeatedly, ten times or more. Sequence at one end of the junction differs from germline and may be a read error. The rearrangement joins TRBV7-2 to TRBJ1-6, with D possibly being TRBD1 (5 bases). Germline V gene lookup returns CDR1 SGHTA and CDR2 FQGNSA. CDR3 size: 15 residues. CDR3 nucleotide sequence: TGTGCCAGCAGCTCCCAGGGAGGGTATACTTCACCCCTCCACTTT. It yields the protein CASSSQGGYTSPLHF.

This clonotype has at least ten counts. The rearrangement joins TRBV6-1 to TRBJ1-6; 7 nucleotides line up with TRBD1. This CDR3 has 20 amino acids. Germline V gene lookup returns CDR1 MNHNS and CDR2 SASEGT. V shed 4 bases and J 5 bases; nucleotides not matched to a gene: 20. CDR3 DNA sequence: TGTGCCAGCAGTGCCGCCGGGACAGAGAATTCCGACTCAAATAATTCACCCCTCCACTTT. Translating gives CASSAAGTENSDSNNSPLHF.

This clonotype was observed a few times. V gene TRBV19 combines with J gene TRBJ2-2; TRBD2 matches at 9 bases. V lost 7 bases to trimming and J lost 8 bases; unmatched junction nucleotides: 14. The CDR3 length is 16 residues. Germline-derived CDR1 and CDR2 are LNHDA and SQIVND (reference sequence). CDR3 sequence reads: CASKVYPSGVAGELFF. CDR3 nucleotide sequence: TGTGCCAGTAAAGTATATCCTAGCGGGGTCGCAGGGGAGCTGTTTTTT.

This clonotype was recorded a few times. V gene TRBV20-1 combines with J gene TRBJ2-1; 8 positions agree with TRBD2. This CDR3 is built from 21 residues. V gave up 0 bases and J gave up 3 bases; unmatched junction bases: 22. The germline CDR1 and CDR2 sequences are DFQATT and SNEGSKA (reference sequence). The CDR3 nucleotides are TGCAGTGCTAGAGACGACTTCGGGACTAGAAAAGAAATTCGTCACTACAATGAGCAGTTCTTC. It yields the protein CSARDDFGTRKEIRHYNEQFF.

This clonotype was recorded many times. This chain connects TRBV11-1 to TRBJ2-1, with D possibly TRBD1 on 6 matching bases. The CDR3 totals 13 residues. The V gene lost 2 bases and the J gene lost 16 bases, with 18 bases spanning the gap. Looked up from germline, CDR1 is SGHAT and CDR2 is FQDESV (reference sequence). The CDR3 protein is CASSLNGQTICFF. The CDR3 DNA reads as TGTGCCAGCAGCTTAAATGGACAGACCATCTGTTTCTTC.

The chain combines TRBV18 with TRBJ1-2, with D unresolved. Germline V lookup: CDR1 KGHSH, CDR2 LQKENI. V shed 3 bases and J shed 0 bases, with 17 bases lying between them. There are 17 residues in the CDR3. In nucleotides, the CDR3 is TGTGCCAGCTCACCGGCGGCGTCGACAAGACCTAACTATGGCTACACCTTC. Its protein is CASSPAASTRPNYGYTF.

The CDR3 here is CASRTDRGLTGYTF. CDR3 DNA: TGTGCCAGCAGGACAGACAGGGGGCTAACCGGCTACACCTTC. V and J are TRBV6-1 and TRBJ1-2, with TRBD1 matching 10 bases. Germline CDR1 and CDR2: MNHNS and SASEGT. CDR3 size: 14 residues. Trimming at V came to 6 bases and at J to 8 bases, leaving 9 bases not matched to a gene.

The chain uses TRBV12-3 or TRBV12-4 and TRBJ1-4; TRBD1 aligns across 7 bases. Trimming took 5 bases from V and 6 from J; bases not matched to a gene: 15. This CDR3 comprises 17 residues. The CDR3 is CASSGGDSLEEDEKLFF. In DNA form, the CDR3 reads TGTGCCAGCAGTGGGGGGGACAGTCTGGAGGAGGATGAAAAACTGTTTTTT.

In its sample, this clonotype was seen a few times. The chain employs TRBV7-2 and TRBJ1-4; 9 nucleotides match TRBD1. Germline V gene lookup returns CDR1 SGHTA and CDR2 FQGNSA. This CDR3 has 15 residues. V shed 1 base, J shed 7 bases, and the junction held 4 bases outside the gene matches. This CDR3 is CASSLGQGVSEKLFF. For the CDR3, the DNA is TGTGCCAGCAGCTTAGGACAGGGGGTTTCTGAAAAACTGTTTTTT. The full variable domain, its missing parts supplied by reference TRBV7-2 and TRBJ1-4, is GAGVSQSPSNKVTEKGKDVELRCDPISGHTALYWYRQSLGQGLEFLIYFQGNSAPDKSGLPSDRFSAERTGGSVSTLTIQRTQQEDSAVYLCASSLGQGVSEKLFFGSGTQLSVL.

The CDR3 DNA follows: TGTGCCAGCAGTTCAGCTAGCGGGAGCTACAATGAGCAGTTCTTC. The encoded protein is CASSSASGSYNEQFF. This sequence joins TRBV6-8 and TRBJ2-1; 10 nucleotides line up with TRBD2. The CDR3 loop spans 15 amino acids. With V trimmed by 4 bases and J by 3 bases, 3 bases remained unmatched. Germline V gene sequence: CDR1 MNHGY, CDR2 SAAAGT.

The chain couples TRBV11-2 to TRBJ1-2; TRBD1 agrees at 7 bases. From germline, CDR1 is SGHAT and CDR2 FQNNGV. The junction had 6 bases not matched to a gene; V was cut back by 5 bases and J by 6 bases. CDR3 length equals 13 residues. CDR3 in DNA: TGTGCCAGCAGCCCCCAGGGGGAGAATGGCTACACCTTC. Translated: CASSPQGENGYTF. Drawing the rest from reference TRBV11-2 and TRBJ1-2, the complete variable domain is EAGVAQSPRYKIIEKRQSVAFWCNPISGHATLYWYQQILGQGPKLLIQFQNNGVVDDSQLPKDRFSAERLKGVDSTLKIQPAKLEDSAVYLCASSPQGENGYTFGSGTRLTVV.

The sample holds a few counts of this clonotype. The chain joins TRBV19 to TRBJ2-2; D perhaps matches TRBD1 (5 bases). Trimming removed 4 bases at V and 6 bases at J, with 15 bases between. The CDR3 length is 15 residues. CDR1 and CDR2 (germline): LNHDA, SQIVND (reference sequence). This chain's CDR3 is CASSSRVALAGELFF. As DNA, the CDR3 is TGTGCCAGTAGTAGCAGGGTTGCCCTGGCCGGGGAGCTGTTTTTT.

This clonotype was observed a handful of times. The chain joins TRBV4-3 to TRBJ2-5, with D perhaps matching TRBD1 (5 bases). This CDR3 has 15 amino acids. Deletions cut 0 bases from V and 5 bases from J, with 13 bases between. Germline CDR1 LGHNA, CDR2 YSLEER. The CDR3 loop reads CASSQEIGVGETQYF. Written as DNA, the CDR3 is TGCGCCAGCAGCCAAGAGATAGGGGTGGGGGAGACCCAGTACTTC.